These 20 T cell receptor beta chains were all obtained from the same sample, sequenced in a study of blood T cell repertoires in COVID-19. Using immunoSEQ multiplex PCR, the repertoire was profiled, and TCRdb retains in-frame clones only, with some absent. This sample has roughly 230,000 clones, with nearly 90% found just once. The sequenced sample was peripheral blood. Every receptor here comes from a woman aged 35 to 49 who had recovered from COVID-19.

The chain joins TRBV9 to TRBJ2-7; D is unclear. Germline V gene data show CDR1 as SGDLS and CDR2 as YYNGEE. This CDR3 is 12 amino acids long. The V end lost 1 base, the J end lost 2 bases, and 4 bases lay between the germline ends. CDR3 residues: CASSVPTYEQYV. CDR3 DNA sequence: TGTGCCAGCAGCGTACCTACCTACGAGCAGTACGTC.

This CDR3 reads CASSQGTVGNTIYF. As DNA, the CDR3 is TGTGCCAGCAGCCAAGGGACAGTTGGAAACACCATATATTTT. The V call is TRBV3-1 (or the pseudogene TRBV3-2), the J call TRBJ1-3; TRBD1 might be the D (6 bases). The V gene's germline CDR1 is LGHDT and CDR2 YNNKEL (reference sequence). V gave up 1 base and J gave up 3 bases, with 7 bases separating them. The CDR3 runs 14 residues.

The rearrangement uses TRBV2 and TRBJ1-1; D is perhaps TRBD1 (5 bases). Per the germline V gene, CDR1 is SNHLY and CDR2 is FYNNEI. The CDR3 loop spans 13 amino acids. With 4 bases removed from V and 3 bases from J, the gap between germline ends came to 9 bases. The CDR3 loop reads CASSGRVYTEAFF. CDR3 sequence (DNA): TGTGCCAGCAGTGGCAGGGTGTACACTGAAGCTTTCTTT.

V usage is TRBV30 and J usage is TRBJ2-5, with 7 bases lining up with TRBD1. Germline CDR1 is GTSNPN and CDR2 is SVGIG (reference sequence). The V gene end was trimmed by 2 bases and the J gene end by 3 bases; junction bases not matched to a gene: 3. The CDR3 contains 13 residues. CDR3 protein: CAWSLGGKETQYF. CDR3 coding DNA: TGTGCCTGGAGTTTAGGGGGCAAAGAGACCCAGTACTTC.

The V and J genes are TRBV5-6 and TRBJ1-1, with D unresolved. Germline CDR1 SGHDT, CDR2 YYEEEE. The CDR3 is 14 amino acids. Trimming left V 0 bases short and J 1 base short, with 7 bases between. The CDR3 bases are TGTGCCAGCAGCTTGGTCTCAGGGAACACTGAAGCTTTCTTT. Protein product: CASSLVSGNTEAFF.

This clone was found once. The chain employs TRBV19 and TRBJ1-4, with 8 bases fitting TRBD1. The CDR3 contains 14 residues. V lost 5 bases to trimming and J lost 6 bases; unmatched junction nucleotides: 5. Looked up from germline, CDR1 is LNHDA and CDR2 is SQIVND (reference sequence). The CDR3 DNA sequence: TGTGCCAGTAGTTCGGACAGGGCGGATGAAAAACTGTTTTTT. This translates into CASSSDRADEKLFF.

The rearrangement uses TRBV25-1 and TRBJ1-2, with D maybe TRBD1 (5 bases). The CDR3 has 13 residues. Trimming removed 3 bases at V and 4 bases at J, with 9 bases between. The germline V gene encodes CDR1 MGHDK and CDR2 SYGVNS. This CDR3 is CASSDLTAYGYTF. CDR3 sequence (DNA): TGTGCCAGCAGTGACTTGACAGCCTATGGCTACACCTTC.

The genes are TRBV5-1 and TRBJ1-1; a possible D gene is TRBD1 (5 bases). CDR1 is SGHRS, CDR2 YFSETQ, per germline. V lost 2 bases, J lost 1 base, and 12 bases lay in between. The CDR3 consists of 15 residues. The CDR3 nucleotides read TGCGCCAGCAGCTTCACAGGAGCCCCGAACACTGAAGCTTTCTTT. Translation: CASSFTGAPNTEAFF.

The chain combines TRBV25-1 with TRBJ1-2, with 10 nucleotides matching TRBD1. Trimming removed 1 base from V and 7 bases from J; junction bases left unmatched: 6. The CDR3 loop spans 15 amino acids. Per germline, CDR1 MGHDK and CDR2 SYGVNS. This CDR3 reads CASSEFGDRGGGYTF. The CDR3, as DNA: TGTGCCAGCAGTGAATTTGGGGACAGGGGCGGTGGCTACACCTTC.

The chain employs TRBV5-6 and TRBJ1-1, with D uncertain. V was pared by 0 bases and J by 1 base, with 13 bases between. CDR3 length: 16 amino acids. Germline CDR1 is SGHDT and CDR2 is YYEEEE. This CDR3 reads CASSLDTGYSNTEAFF. CDR3 nucleotide sequence: TGTGCCAGCAGCTTGGACACGGGGTATTCGAACACTGAAGCTTTCTTT.

V and J are TRBV5-1 and TRBJ1-3; D is perhaps TRBD1 (6 bases). The CDR3 is 15 residues long. The germline CDR1 and CDR2 sequences are SGHRS and YFSETQ. Trimming took 2 bases from V and 1 from J, leaving 10 bases between them. CDR3 protein: CASSFQGSSGNTIYF. The CDR3, as DNA: TGCGCCAGCAGCTTTCAGGGGTCGTCTGGAAACACCATATATTTT.

The genes are TRBV3-1 (or the pseudogene TRBV3-2) and TRBJ2-3; TRBD2 matches 11 bases. The V and J ends lost 3 bases and 2 bases, in that order; junction bases with no gene match: 7. Germline loops: CDR1 LGHDT, CDR2 YNNKEL (reference sequence). There are 17 residues in the CDR3. The CDR3 region is CASSHYGTSGFTDTQYF. CDR3 nucleotide sequence: TGTGCCAGCAGCCATTACGGGACTAGCGGATTCACAGATACGCAGTATTTT.

This chain uses TRBV27 with TRBJ2-3; perhaps TRBD2 as D (5 bases). V lost 3 bases to trimming and J lost 1 base, with 14 bases between them. CDR3 size: 16 residues. Per the germline V gene, CDR1 is MNHEY and CDR2 is SMNVEV (reference sequence). The CDR3: CASSFYRGRGTDTQYF. Written as DNA, the CDR3 is TGTGCCAGCAGTTTTTACCGGGGAAGGGGCACAGATACGCAGTATTTT.

The chain recombines TRBV9 with TRBJ2-2; 12 nucleotides agree with TRBD2. This CDR3 is built from 17 residues. V shed 1 base and J 3 bases; nucleotides not matched to a gene: 4. CDR1 and CDR2 (germline): SGDLS, YYNGEE. The chain's CDR3 is CASSVRLAGEDTGELFF. CDR3 sequence (DNA): TGTGCCAGCAGCGTACGACTAGCGGGGGAGGACACCGGGGAGCTGTTTTTT.

The chain combines TRBV30 with TRBJ1-2, with a weak D call TRBD1 (5 bases). The germline CDR1 and CDR2 sequences are GTSNPN and SVGIG (reference sequence). This CDR3 region has 13 residues. Trimming removed 6 bases at V and 5 bases at J, with 16 bases between. CDR3 sequence: CACPPKGHYGYTF. CDR3 in DNA: TGTGCCTGCCCCCCGAAGGGGCATTATGGCTACACCTTC.

This chain joins TRBV13 and TRBJ2-3; 8 nucleotides match TRBD2. Losses at the gene ends were 5 bases for V and 2 bases for J; bases not matched to a gene: 9. The length of the CDR3 is 16 residues. CDR1 is PRHDT and CDR2 is FYEKMQ in the germline V gene (reference sequence). CDR3 region: CASSHKRGPYTDTQYF. In DNA, the CDR3 is TGTGCCAGCAGCCACAAGCGGGGGCCGTACACAGATACGCAGTATTTT. The full variable domain, completed using reference TRBV13 and TRBJ2-3, is AAGVIQSPRHLIKEKRETATLKCYPIPRHDTVYWYQQGPGQDPQFLISFYEKMQSDKGSIPDRFSAQQFSDYHSELNMSSLELGDSALYFCASSHKRGPYTDTQYFGPGTRLTVL.

The chain has TRBV5-1 and TRBJ1-5; 8 nucleotides match TRBD1. This CDR3 contains 13 residues. CDR1 and CDR2 (germline): SGHRS, YFSETQ. Unmatched junction bases numbered 4, after V lost 4 bases and J lost 7 bases. The DNA for the CDR3 is TGCGCCAGCAGCCCCAGGGGGCCGCAGCCCCAGCATTTT. This translates into CASSPRGPQPQHF.

This chain links TRBV28 with TRBJ1-1; D unresolved. Trimming removed 6 bases at V and 4 bases at J, with 12 bases between. The germline V gene has CDR1 MDHEN and CDR2 SYDVKM. This CDR3 is 13 amino acids long. The CDR3 DNA follows: TGTGCCAGCAGCCCTGAGGTAGGCACTGAAGCTTTCTTT. Protein: CASSPEVGTEAFF.

This clone was recorded only once. The rearrangement links TRBV6-1 to TRBJ2-1; TRBD2 matches at 13 bases. Looked up from germline, CDR1 is MNHNS and CDR2 is SASEGT. Unmatched junction bases numbered 13, after V lost 0 bases and J lost 8 bases. This CDR3 is built from 19 residues. The CDR3 DNA is TGTGCCAGCAGTGAAGCTTGGTTTCCGGGACTAGCGGGATCGGATGAGCAGTTCTTC. Encoded protein: CASSEAWFPGLAGSDEQFF.

The rearrangement joins TRBV4-3 to TRBJ2-1; 8 bases match TRBD2. CDR1 and CDR2 (germline): LGHNA, YSLEER. The CDR3 spans 16 residues. J gave up 4 bases and V 4 bases, and 9 bases lay outside the gene matches. The CDR3 coding sequence is TGCGCCAGCAGCCGCGAGGGACTAGATCTTTACAATGAGCAGTTCTTC. Amino acids: CASSREGLDLYNEQFF.